Shown below are 24 T cell receptor beta chains from a single sample sequenced in a study of T cells after yellow fever vaccination. Via MiXCR, TCRdb re-called the 5' RACE reads, giving one row per CDR3 protein. The top ten clones hold 15% to 20% of a sample with roughly 310,000 distinct CDR3 sequences, roughly 8.7% of them seen once. The sample consisted of PBMCs, taken on the day of the first yellow fever vaccination. The receptors here all came from a man aged 18 to 30 who received the YFV17D yellow fever vaccine.

V usage is TRBV21-1 and J usage is TRBJ1-6; no DNA check was done on the table's D call, TRBD1. TRBV21-1 is described as a pseudogene. This CDR3 has 14 residues. This CDR3 reads CASTTGRDLSPLHF. The CDR3 DNA reads as TGTGCCAGCACCACCGGTCGGGATCTTTCACCCCTCCACTTT.

This clonotype has ten or more counts. The V call is TRBV12-3 or TRBV12-4, the J call TRBJ2-5; 9 nucleotides line up with TRBD2. The CDR3 covers 14 residues. The V and J ends lost 8 bases and 1 base, in that order; junction bases with no gene match: 5. As DNA, the CDR3 is TGTGCCAGCTCGAGTAGCGGGGGCCAAGAGACCCAGTACTTC. Encoded protein: CASSSSGGQETQYF.

This clonotype has ten or more counts. The rearrangement uses TRBV11-2 and TRBJ1-5; no clear D. The germline V gene encodes CDR1 SGHAT and CDR2 FQNNGV. The length of the CDR3 is 15 residues. V was trimmed by 3 bases and J by 5 bases, leaving 14 bases between them. The CDR3 region has the DNA TGTGCCAGCAGCTTTAAAGGTCTGAAGGATCAGCCCCAGCATTTT. Amino acid sequence: CASSFKGLKDQPQHF.

This clonotype has ten or more counts. This chain connects TRBV12-3 or TRBV12-4 to TRBJ2-7; 7 bases line up with TRBD1. The CDR3 spans 13 residues. J lost 4 bases, V lost 3 bases, and 3 bases had no gene match. Here the CDR3 reads CASSLGTVYEQYF. In nucleotides, the CDR3 is TGTGCCAGCAGTTTGGGGACAGTTTACGAGCAGTACTTC.

This clonotype was detected a few times. The chain carries TRBV13 and TRBJ2-1; the D gene is possibly TRBD1 (6 bases). Germline CDR1 reads PRHDT; CDR2 reads FYEKMQ (reference sequence). V was clipped by 6 bases and J by 8 bases, with 14 bases between them. The CDR3 loop spans 13 amino acids. The CDR3 bases are TGTGCCAGCAGATCAGGCAGGGGAGATGAGCAGTTCTTC. It yields the protein CASRSGRGDEQFF.

The CDR3 sequence is CATTPGSSYEQYF. The DNA for the CDR3 is TGTGCCACCACCCCCGGGTCATCCTACGAGCAGTACTTC. The chain is built from TRBV7-9 and TRBJ2-7; D unclear. The CDR3 extends over 13 amino acids. Trimming pared 10 bases from V and 1 base from J, leaving 14 bases between. Germline values: CDR1 SEHNR, CDR2 FQNEAQ (reference sequence).

This clonotype has a handful of counts. This chain joins TRBV18 and TRBJ1-3; D unclear. The CDR3 sequence is 14 residues long. Germline lookup yields CDR1 KGHSH and CDR2 LQKENI. V was shortened by 3 bases and J by 0 bases, with 6 bases between the two germline ends. CDR3 DNA sequence: TGTGCCAGCTCACCTGTGAGCTCTGGAAACACCATATATTTT. This gives the protein CASSPVSSGNTIYF. The whole variable domain, remainder taken from reference TRBV18 and TRBJ1-3, is NAGVMQNPRHLVRRRGQEARLRCSPMKGHSHVYWYRQLPEEGLKFMVYLQKENIIDESGMPKERFSAEFPKEGPSILRIQQVVRGDSAAYFCASSPVSSGNTIYFGEGSWLTVV.

This clonotype was seen a handful of times. V is TRBV7-2 and J is TRBJ2-2, with unresolved D. Germline V gene data show CDR1 as SGHTA and CDR2 as FQGNSA. Trimming left V 0 bases short and J 0 bases short, with 11 bases between. There are 17 residues in the CDR3. DNA of the CDR3: TGTGCCAGCAGCTTAGCGGGCTGGGCGCCGAACACCGGGGAGCTGTTTTTT. It is translated as CASSLAGWAPNTGELFF.

This clonotype was seen more than once but under ten times. CDR3 protein: CASSQDWGVGTEAFF. The CDR3 DNA reads TGCGCCAGCAGCCAAGATTGGGGGGTTGGCACTGAAGCTTTCTTT. This chain uses TRBV4-1 with TRBJ1-1; perhaps TRBD1 as D (5 bases). The V end was cut by 0 bases, the J end by 4 bases, with 12 bases between. This CDR3 contains 15 residues. The germline gives CDR1 MGHRA, CDR2 YSYEKL.

V is TRBV2 and J is TRBJ2-3; the match to TRBD2 covers 16 bases. CDR1 SNHLY and CDR2 FYNNEI come from the germline V gene. The CDR3 loop spans 17 amino acids. With 10 bases clipped from V and 3 bases from J, the junction kept 10 bases outside the gene matches. CDR3 coding DNA: TGTGCCACCCAATCGGGACTAGCGGGGGGGAGAACAGATACGCAGTATTTT. Protein: CATQSGLAGGRTDTQYF.

This clonotype was seen only a few times. The chain carries TRBV7-9 and TRBJ1-1; D is uncertain. V dropped 6 bases and J dropped 0 bases, with 20 bases sitting between them. Germline CDR1 SEHNR, CDR2 FQNEAQ (reference sequence). The CDR3 spans 17 residues. The CDR3 protein is CASSPPFGRRMNTEAFF. The CDR3 DNA is TGTGCCAGCAGTCCACCTTTTGGCCGGAGGATGAACACTGAAGCTTTCTTT.

The V gene is TRBV7-2, the J gene TRBJ1-2, with TRBD1 as a possible D gene (5 bases). This CDR3 has 12 residues. The ends were cut back, 4 bases at V and 14 bases at J, with 17 bases in the middle. Germline CDR1 and CDR2: SGHTA and FQGNSA. CDR3 bases: TGTGCCAGCAGCTCTAACGGGGCTGCGGGTACCTTC. It yields the protein CASSSNGAAGTF.

This clonotype was observed a handful of times. V and J are TRBV5-6 and TRBJ2-3; 9 bases map to TRBD1. The CDR3 sequence is 16 residues long. Germline V gives CDR1 SGHDT, CDR2 YYEEEE. The V and J ends lost 4 bases and 2 bases, in that order; junction bases with no gene match: 8. The CDR3 nucleotides read TGTGCCAGCAGCCGGTTGGGACAGGGACTCACAGATACGCAGTATTTT. Protein: CASSRLGQGLTDTQYF.

The V and J genes are TRBV6-5 and TRBJ1-6; D is uncertain. Germline lookup yields CDR1 MNHEY and CDR2 SVGAGI. The CDR3 sequence is 16 residues long. V lost 2 bases, J lost 6 bases, and 14 bases lay in between. CDR3: CASSYRPEQTNSPLHF. CDR3 DNA: TGTGCCAGCAGTTACCGCCCCGAGCAGACTAATTCACCCCTCCACTTT.

This clonotype was observed many times. The chain couples TRBV6-5 to TRBJ2-5; TRBD1 agrees at 8 bases. The germline CDR1 and CDR2 sequences are MNHEY and SVGAGI. The CDR3 runs 14 residues. After removal of 4 bases from V and 5 bases from J, the junction contained 6 bases not matched to a gene. CDR3 residues: CASSSDRVSETQYF. The CDR3 DNA reads as TGTGCCAGCAGTTCGGACAGGGTATCGGAGACCCAGTACTTC.

As concerns this clonotype: A read error may explain this, as a much larger clone is one base away. V gene TRBV6-1 combines with J gene TRBJ1-2, with no clear D. V gave up 7 bases and J gave up 2 bases, with 17 bases separating them. In germline, CDR1 is MNHNS, CDR2 SASEGT. The CDR3 has 15 amino acids. In nucleotides, the CDR3 is TGTGCCAGCACCTATTTCGGTGAGGGCAACTATGGCTACACCTTC. It encodes CASTYFGEGNYGYTF.

This clonotype has a count of ten or more. The chain is built from TRBV9 and TRBJ2-2, with D maybe TRBD2 (6 bases). Germline V lookup: CDR1 SGDLS, CDR2 YYNGEE. The V end was cut by 4 bases, the J end by 5 bases, with 9 bases between. The CDR3 consists of 13 residues. The CDR3 loop is CASSTGRTGELFF. CDR3 nucleotide sequence: TGTGCCAGCAGCACTGGGAGGACCGGGGAGCTGTTTTTT.

The sample holds a few counts of this clonotype. The chain recombines TRBV27 with TRBJ2-2; a weak D match, TRBD1 (6 bases). The germline CDR1 and CDR2 sequences are MNHEY and SMNVEV (reference sequence). Trimming removed 6 bases at V and 3 bases at J, with 14 bases between. The CDR3 contains 15 residues. The CDR3 DNA follows: TGTGCCAGCAGAGACAGGTTAAGTTACACCGGGGAGCTGTTTTTT. This encodes CASRDRLSYTGELFF.

At least ten counts were recorded for this clonotype. The chain employs TRBV5-1 and TRBJ2-7; D is perhaps TRBD1 or TRBD2 (5 bases each). Germline assignment: CDR1 SGHRS and CDR2 YFSETQ. The V end lost 4 bases, the J end lost 2 bases, and 13 bases lay between the germline ends. This CDR3 spans 14 amino acids. The CDR3 loop reads CASSTFMGAYEQYF. As DNA, the CDR3 is TGCGCCAGCAGCACCTTCATGGGGGCCTACGAGCAGTACTTC. Using reference TRBV5-1 and TRBJ2-7 for the parts outside the CDR3, the full variable domain is KAGVTQTPRYLIKTRGQQVTLSCSPISGHRSVSWYQQTPGQGLQFLFEYFSETQRNKGNFPGRFSGRQFSNSRSEMNVSTLELGDSALYLCASSTFMGAYEQYFGPGTRLTVT.

The gene calls are TRBV6-1 and TRBJ2-7; 7 nucleotides agree with TRBD1. The CDR3 has 13 residues. Germline CDR1 reads MNHNS; CDR2 reads SASEGT. Unmatched junction bases numbered 6, after V lost 4 bases and J lost 6 bases. CDR3 in amino acids: CASSVGQFAEQYV. The CDR3 region has the DNA TGTGCCAGCAGTGTGGGACAGTTCGCCGAGCAGTACGTC.

This clonotype occurred a few times. J is TRBJ2-1 and V is TRBV5-1; D might be TRBD1 (6 bases). There are 13 residues in the CDR3. Germline V CDR1 and CDR2: SGHRS, YFSETQ. Trimming stripped 5 bases from V and 7 bases from J, with 13 bases between. CDR3 residues: CASRTTGLNEQFF. In nucleotides, the CDR3 is TGCGCCAGCAGAACAACAGGGTTGAATGAGCAGTTCTTC.

This clonotype was observed many times. V usage is TRBV3-1 and J usage is TRBJ2-2; 9 bases agree with TRBD1. V was clipped by 4 bases and J by 4 bases; unmatched bases: 7. The germline V gene has CDR1 LGHDT and CDR2 YNNKEL (reference sequence). This CDR3 is built from 16 residues. CDR3: CASSPGQGLITGELFF. CDR3 DNA sequence: TGTGCCAGCAGCCCCGGACAGGGGTTGATCACCGGGGAGCTGTTTTTT.

This clonotype has more than one count but fewer than ten. The genes are TRBV7-2 and TRBJ2-7; tentatively, D is TRBD1 or TRBD2 (5 bases each). CDR1 and CDR2 (germline): SGHTA, FQGNSA. The CDR3 runs 13 residues. Between the trimmed V and J ends, which lost 3 bases and 5 bases, there was a span of 11 bases. CDR3 sequence: CASSFRDLDEQYF. CDR3 bases: TGTGCCAGCAGCTTCCGGGACCTAGACGAGCAGTACTTC. The variable domain in full, with the rest retrieved from reference TRBV7-2 and TRBJ2-7, is GAGVSQSPSNKVTEKGKDVELRCDPISGHTALYWYRQSLGQGLEFLIYFQGNSAPDKSGLPSDRFSAERTGGSVSTLTIQRTQQEDSAVYLCASSFRDLDEQYFGPGTRLTVT.

This clonotype was seen a handful of times. This chain connects TRBV30 to TRBJ2-7; D is undetermined. CDR1 and CDR2 (germline): GTSNPN, SVGIG (reference sequence). The length of the CDR3 is 12 residues. V gave up 2 bases and J gave up 6 bases, with 11 bases separating them. The CDR3 protein is CAWSRQISEQYF. CDR3 bases: TGTGCCTGGAGTAGGCAGATCTCCGAGCAGTACTTC.